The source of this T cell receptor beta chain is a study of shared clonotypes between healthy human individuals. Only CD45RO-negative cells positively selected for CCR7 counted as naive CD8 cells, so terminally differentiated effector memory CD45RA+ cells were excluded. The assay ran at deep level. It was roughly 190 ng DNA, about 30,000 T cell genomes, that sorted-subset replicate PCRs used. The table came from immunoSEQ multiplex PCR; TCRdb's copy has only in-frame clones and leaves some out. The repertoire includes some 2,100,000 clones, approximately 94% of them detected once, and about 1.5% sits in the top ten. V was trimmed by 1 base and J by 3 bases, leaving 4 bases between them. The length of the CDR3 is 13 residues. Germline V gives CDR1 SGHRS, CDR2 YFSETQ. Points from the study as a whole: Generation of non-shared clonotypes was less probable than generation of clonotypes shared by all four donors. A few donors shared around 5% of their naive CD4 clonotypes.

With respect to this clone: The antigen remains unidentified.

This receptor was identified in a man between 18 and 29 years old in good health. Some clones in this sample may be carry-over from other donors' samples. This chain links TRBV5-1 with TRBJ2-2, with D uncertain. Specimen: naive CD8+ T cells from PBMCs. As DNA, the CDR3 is TGCGCCAGCAGCTTGTCTGACACCGGGGAGCTGTTTTTT. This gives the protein CASSLSDTGELFF.